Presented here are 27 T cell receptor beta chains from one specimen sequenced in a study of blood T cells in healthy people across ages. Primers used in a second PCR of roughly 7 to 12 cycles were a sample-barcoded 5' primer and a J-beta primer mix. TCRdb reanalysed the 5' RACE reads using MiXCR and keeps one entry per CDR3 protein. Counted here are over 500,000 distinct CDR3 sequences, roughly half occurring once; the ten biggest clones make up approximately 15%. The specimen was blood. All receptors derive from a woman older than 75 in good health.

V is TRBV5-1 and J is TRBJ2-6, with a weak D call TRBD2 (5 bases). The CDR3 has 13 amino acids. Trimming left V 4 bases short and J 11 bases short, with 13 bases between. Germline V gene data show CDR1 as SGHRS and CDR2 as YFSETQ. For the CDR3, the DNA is TGCGCCAGCAGCCCCGGACTTCGCCACGTCCTGACTTTC. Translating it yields CASSPGLRHVLTF.

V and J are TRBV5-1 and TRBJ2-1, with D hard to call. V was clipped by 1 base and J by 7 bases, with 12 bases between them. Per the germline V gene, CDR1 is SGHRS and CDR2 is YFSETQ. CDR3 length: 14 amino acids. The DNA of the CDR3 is TGCGCCAGCAGCTTGCGCGCCACCGGGAATGAGCAGTTCTTC. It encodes CASSLRATGNEQFF.

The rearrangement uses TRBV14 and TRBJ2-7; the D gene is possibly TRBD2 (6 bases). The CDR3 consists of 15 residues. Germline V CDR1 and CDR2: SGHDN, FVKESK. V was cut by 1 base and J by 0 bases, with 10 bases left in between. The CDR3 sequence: CASSQGGLPSYEQYF. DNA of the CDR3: TGTGCCAGCAGCCAAGGGGGACTTCCCTCCTACGAGCAGTACTTC.

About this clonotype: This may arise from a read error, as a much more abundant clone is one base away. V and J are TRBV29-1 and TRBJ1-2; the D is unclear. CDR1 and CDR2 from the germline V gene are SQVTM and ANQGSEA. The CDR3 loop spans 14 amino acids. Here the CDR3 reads CCVEDEGINYGYTF. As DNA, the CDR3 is TGCTGCGTTGAAGATGAAGGAATTAACTATGGCTACACCTTC.

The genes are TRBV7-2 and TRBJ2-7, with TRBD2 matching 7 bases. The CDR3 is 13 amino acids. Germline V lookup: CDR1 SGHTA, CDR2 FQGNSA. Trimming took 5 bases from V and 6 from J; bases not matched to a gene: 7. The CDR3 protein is CASSPRLAAEQYF. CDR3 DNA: TGTGCCAGCAGCCCTAGGCTAGCGGCCGAGCAGTACTTC.

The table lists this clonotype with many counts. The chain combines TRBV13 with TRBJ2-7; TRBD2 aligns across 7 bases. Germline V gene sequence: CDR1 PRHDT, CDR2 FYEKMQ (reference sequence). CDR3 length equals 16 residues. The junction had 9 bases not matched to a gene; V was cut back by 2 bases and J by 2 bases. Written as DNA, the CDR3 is TGTGCCAGCAGCTTAATTGGCGGGAGAGGAGCCTACGAGCAGTACTTC. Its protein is CASSLIGGRGAYEQYF.

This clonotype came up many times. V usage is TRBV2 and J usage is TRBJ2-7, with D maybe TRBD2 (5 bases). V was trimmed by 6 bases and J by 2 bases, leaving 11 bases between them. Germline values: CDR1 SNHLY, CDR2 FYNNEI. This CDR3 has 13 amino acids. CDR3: CASRFGVTYEQYF. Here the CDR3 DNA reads TGTGCCAGCAGGTTCGGGGTCACCTACGAGCAGTACTTC.

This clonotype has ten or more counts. The CDR3 coding sequence is TGCAGCGTCCTATCCCTGGAGCAGTACTTC. It encodes CSVLSLEQYF. The rearrangement joins TRBV29-1 to TRBJ2-7; D not resolved. CDR1 is SQVTM and CDR2 is ANQGSEA in the germline V gene. Trimming removed 6 bases at V and 7 bases at J, with 10 bases between. The length of the CDR3 is 10 residues.

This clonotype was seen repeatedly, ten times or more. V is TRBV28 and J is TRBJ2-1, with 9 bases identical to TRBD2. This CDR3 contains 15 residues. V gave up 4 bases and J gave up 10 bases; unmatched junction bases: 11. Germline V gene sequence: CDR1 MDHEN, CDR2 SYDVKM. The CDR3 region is CASSSGSGGISEQFF. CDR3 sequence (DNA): TGTGCCAGCAGTTCGGGTAGCGGGGGAATTTCGGAGCAGTTCTTC.

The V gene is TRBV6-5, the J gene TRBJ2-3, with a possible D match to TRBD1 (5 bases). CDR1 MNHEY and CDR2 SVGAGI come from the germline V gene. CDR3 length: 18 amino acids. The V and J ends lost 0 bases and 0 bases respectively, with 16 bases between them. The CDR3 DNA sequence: TGTGCCAGCAGTTACTCGATTTTAGGGGATGAGAGCACAGATACGCAGTATTTT. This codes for CASSYSILGDESTDTQYF.

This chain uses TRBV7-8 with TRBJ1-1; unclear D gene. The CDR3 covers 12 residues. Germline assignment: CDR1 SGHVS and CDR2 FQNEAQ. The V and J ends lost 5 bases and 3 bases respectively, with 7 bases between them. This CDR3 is CASSPKDTEAFF. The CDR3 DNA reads TGTGCCAGCAGCCCCAAAGACACTGAAGCTTTCTTT.

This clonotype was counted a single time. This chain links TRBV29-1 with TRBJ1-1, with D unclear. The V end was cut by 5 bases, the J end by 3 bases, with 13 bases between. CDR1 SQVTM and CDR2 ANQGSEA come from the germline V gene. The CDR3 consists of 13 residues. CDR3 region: CSVQHRRDTEAFF. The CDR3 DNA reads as TGCAGCGTTCAACACCGGAGGGACACTGAAGCTTTCTTT.

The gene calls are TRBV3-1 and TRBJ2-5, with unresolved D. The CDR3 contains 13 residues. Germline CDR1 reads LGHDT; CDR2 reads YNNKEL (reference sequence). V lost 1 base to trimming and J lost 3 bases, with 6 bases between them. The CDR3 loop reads CASSQVREETQYF. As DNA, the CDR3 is TGTGCCAGCAGCCAAGTAAGGGAAGAGACCCAGTACTTC.

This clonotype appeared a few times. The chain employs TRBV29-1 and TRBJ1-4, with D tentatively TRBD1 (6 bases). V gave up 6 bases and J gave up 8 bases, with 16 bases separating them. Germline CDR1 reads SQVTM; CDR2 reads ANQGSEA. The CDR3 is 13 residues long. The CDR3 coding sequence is TGCAGCGTATCCCCAGGGGTCAGCGAAAAACTGTTTTTT. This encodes CSVSPGVSEKLFF.

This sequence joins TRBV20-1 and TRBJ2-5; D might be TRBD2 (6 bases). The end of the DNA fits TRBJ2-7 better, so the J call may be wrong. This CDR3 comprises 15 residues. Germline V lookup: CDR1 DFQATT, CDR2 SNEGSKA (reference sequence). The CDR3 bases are TGCAGTGCCTATGGCGTGGGCGAGGGAGGCTACGAGCAGTACTTC. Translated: CSAYGVGEGGYEQYF.

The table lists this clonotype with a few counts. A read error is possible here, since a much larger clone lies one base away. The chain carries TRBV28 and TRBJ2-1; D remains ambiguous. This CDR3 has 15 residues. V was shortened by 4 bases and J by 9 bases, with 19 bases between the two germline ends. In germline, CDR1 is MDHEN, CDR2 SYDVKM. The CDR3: CASSSRLVVTGEQFF. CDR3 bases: TGTGCCAGCAGTTCAAGACTTGTGGTTACCGGTGAGCAGTTCTTC.

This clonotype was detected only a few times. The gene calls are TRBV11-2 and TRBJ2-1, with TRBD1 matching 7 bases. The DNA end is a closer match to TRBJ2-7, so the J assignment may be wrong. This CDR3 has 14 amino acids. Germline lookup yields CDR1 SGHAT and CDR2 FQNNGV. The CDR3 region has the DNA TGTGCCAGCAGCCGGGGACAGTCCTACAATGAGCAGTACTTC. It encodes CASSRGQSYNEQYF.

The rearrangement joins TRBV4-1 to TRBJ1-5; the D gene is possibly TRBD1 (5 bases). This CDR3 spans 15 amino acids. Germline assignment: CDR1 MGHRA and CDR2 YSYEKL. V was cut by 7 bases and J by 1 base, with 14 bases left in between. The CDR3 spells CASNHGAGSNQPQHF. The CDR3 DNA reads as TGCGCCAGCAACCACGGGGCTGGCAGCAATCAGCCCCAGCATTTT.

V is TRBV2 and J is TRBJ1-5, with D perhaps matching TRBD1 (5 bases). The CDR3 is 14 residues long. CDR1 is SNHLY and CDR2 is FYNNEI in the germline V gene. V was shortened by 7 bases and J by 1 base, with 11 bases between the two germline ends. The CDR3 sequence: CASKSRVSNQPQHF. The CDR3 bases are TGTGCCAGCAAGAGCAGGGTGAGCAATCAGCCCCAGCATTTT.

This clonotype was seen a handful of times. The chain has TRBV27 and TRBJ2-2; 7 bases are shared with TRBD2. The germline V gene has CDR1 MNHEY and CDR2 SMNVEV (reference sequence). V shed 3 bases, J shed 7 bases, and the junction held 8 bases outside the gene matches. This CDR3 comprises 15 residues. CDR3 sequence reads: CASSFRREWVGELFF. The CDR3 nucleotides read TGTGCCAGCAGTTTCCGGCGGGAGTGGGTCGGGGAGCTGTTTTTT.

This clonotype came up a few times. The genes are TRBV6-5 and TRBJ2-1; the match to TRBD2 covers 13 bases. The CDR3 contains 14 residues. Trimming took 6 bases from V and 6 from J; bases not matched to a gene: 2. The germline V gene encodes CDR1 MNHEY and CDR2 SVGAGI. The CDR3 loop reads CASRTSGRANEQFF. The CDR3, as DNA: TGTGCCAGCAGAACTAGCGGGAGGGCCAATGAGCAGTTCTTC.

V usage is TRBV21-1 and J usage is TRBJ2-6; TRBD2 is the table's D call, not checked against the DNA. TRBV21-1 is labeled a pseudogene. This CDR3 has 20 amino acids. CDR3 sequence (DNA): TGTGCCAGCAGCAACGGAGTCCGGGACGGAACTATCTCTGGGGCCAACGTCCTGACTTTC. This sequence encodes CASSNGVRDGTISGANVLTF.

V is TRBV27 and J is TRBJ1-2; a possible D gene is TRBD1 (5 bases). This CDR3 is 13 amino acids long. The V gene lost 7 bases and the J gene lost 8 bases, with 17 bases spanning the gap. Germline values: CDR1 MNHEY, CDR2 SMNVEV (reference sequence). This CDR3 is CASKRDVNAGYTF. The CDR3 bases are TGTGCCAGCAAACGGGACGTCAACGCGGGCTACACCTTC.

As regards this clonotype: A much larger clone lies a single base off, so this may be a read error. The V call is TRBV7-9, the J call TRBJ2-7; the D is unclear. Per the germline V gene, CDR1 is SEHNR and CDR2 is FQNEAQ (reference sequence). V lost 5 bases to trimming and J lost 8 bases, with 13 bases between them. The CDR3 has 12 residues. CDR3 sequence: CASSPLQDKQYF. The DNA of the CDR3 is TGTGCCAGCAGCCCCCTACAAGACAAGCAGTACTTC. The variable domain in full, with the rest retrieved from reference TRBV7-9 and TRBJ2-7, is DTGVSQNPRHKITKRGQNVTFRCDPISEHNRLYWYRQTLGQGPEFLTYFQNEAQLEKSRLLSDRFSAERPKGSFSTLEIQRTEQGDSAMYLCASSPLQDKQYFGPGTRLTVT.

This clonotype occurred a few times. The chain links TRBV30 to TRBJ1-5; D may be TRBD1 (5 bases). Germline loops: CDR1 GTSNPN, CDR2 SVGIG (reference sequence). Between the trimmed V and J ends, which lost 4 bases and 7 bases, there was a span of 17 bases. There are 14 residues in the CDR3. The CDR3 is CAWTLGQGRQPQHF. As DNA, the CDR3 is TGTGCCTGGACCCTCGGGCAGGGACGACAGCCCCAGCATTTT.

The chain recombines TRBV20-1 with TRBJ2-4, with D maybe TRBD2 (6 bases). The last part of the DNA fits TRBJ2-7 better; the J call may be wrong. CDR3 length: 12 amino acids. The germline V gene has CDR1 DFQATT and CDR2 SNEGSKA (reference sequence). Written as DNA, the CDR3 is TGCAGTGTAGGGCGGGGCAAATACGAGCAGTACTTC. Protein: CSVGRGKYEQYF.

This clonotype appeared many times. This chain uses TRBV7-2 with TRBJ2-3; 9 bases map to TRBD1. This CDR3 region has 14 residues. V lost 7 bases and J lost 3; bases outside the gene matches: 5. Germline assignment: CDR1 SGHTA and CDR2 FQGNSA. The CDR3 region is CASTLTGGTDTQYF. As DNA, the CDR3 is TGTGCCAGCACCCTGACAGGGGGGACAGATACGCAGTATTTT.